These 28 T cell receptor beta chains came from one sample sequenced in a study of response to subunit inactivated influenza vaccine. TCRdb analysed the RT-PCR reads with MiXCR anew, one entry per CDR3 protein. The sample lists 650,000 to 800,000 distinct CDR3 sequences; around 14% were seen once. The sample in question was PBMCs from blood, obtained around 15 days before vaccination. These receptors originate from a man aged 50 to 59 who received an inactivated influenza vaccine.

This clonotype showed up just a few times. The J gene is TRBJ2-7, the V gene TRBV10-3; maybe TRBD2 (7 bases). There are 15 residues in the CDR3. CDR1 and CDR2 from the germline V gene are ENHRY and SYGVKD. V was trimmed by 6 bases and J by 6 bases, leaving 21 bases between them. The CDR3 DNA sequence: TGTGCCATCAGCGACCTGGGGGCTAGCGGAACCGAGCAGTACTTC. Residues: CAISDLGASGTEQYF.

The chain recombines TRBV2 with TRBJ1-2; possible D gene TRBD1, 5 bases. CDR3 length equals 14 residues. Per germline, CDR1 SNHLY and CDR2 FYNNEI. V was shortened by 0 bases and J by 4 bases, with 9 bases between the two germline ends. CDR3 nucleotide sequence: TGTGCCAGCAGTGAAGCGAGAGGGGTCTATGGCTACACCTTC. It translates to CASSEARGVYGYTF.

The table lists this clonotype with a few counts. The J gene is TRBJ2-3, the V gene TRBV12-3 or TRBV12-4; the D gene is possibly TRBD2 (6 bases). Deletions cut 2 bases from V and 11 bases from J, with 14 bases between. This CDR3 has 13 amino acids. The CDR3 coding sequence is TGTGCCAGCAGTTTACTGGCTAGCGAGAAGCAGTATTTT. Residues: CASSLLASEKQYF.

This clonotype has only a few counts. V and J are TRBV3-1 and TRBJ2-5; the match to TRBD2 covers 14 bases. The J segment lost 3 bases and the V segment lost 1 base, leaving 7 bases of the junction unmatched. This CDR3 comprises 18 residues. Germline values: CDR1 LGHDT, CDR2 YNNKEL (reference sequence). CDR3 sequence: CASSQVPPGLAGEETQYF. CDR3 nucleotides: TGTGCCAGCAGCCAAGTGCCTCCGGGACTAGCGGGGGAAGAGACCCAGTACTTC.

The V gene is TRBV7-9, the J gene TRBJ1-4; the D is unclear. The germline V gene encodes CDR1 SEHNR and CDR2 FQNEAQ (reference sequence). The CDR3 is 14 residues long. The V end was cut by 1 base, the J end by 8 bases, with 11 bases between. CDR3 region: CASSLVEGGEKLFF. CDR3 nucleotide sequence: TGTGCCAGCAGCTTAGTTGAGGGAGGCGAAAAACTGTTTTTT.

This chain uses TRBV4-2 with TRBJ2-7; the D gene is possibly TRBD1 (6 bases). The CDR3 is made up of 15 amino acids. With 2 bases removed from V and 5 bases from J, the gap between germline ends came to 16 bases. The germline V gene has CDR1 LGHNA and CDR2 YNFKEQ. The CDR3 loop is CASSQTLNRDHEQYF. The CDR3 DNA sequence: TGTGCCAGCAGCCAAACATTGAACAGGGACCACGAGCAGTACTTC.

The table lists this clonotype with a few counts. This chain connects TRBV4-3 to TRBJ2-1; D is ambiguous. CDR3 length equals 16 residues. Trimming took 0 bases from V and 0 from J, leaving 9 bases between them. CDR1 and CDR2 (germline): LGHNA, YSLEER. In DNA, the CDR3 is TGCGCCAGCAGCCAAGATTTCAGCGCCTCCTACAATGAGCAGTTCTTC. This codes for CASSQDFSASYNEQFF.

This clonotype was counted only a few times. The chain carries TRBV13 and TRBJ2-1, with 11 bases aligning to TRBD2. The length of the CDR3 is 17 residues. Losses at the gene ends were 8 bases for V and 9 bases for J; bases not matched to a gene: 18. CDR1 and CDR2 (germline): PRHDT, FYEKMQ (reference sequence). This chain's CDR3 is CASSPYPVAGGLSEQFF. CDR3 nucleotides: TGTGCCAGCTCTCCTTACCCGGTAGCGGGAGGGTTGAGTGAGCAGTTCTTC. The full variable domain, in which reference TRBV13 and TRBJ2-1 provide the parts outside the CDR3, is AAGVIQSPRHLIKEKRETATLKCYPIPRHDTVYWYQQGPGQDPQFLISFYEKMQSDKGSIPDRFSAQQFSDYHSELNMSSLELGDSALYFCASSPYPVAGGLSEQFFGPGTRLTVL.

The rearrangement links TRBV20-1 to TRBJ2-7, with 10 nucleotides matching TRBD1. Germline CDR1 and CDR2: DFQATT and SNEGSKA (reference sequence). This CDR3 contains 14 residues. V lost 3 bases and J lost 3; bases outside the gene matches: 5. Here the CDR3 reads CSASPGQGGYEQYF. The CDR3 nucleotides read TGCAGTGCTAGCCCAGGACAGGGGGGCTACGAGCAGTACTTC.

Only a few counts were recorded for this clonotype. This chain uses TRBV29-1 with TRBJ1-1; D remains unclear. The CDR3 runs to 11 residues. The V gene lost 1 base and the J gene lost 5 bases, with 5 bases spanning the gap. CDR1 and CDR2 (germline): SQVTM, ANQGSEA. Here the CDR3 reads CSVEGITEAFF. In DNA form, the CDR3 reads TGCAGCGTTGAAGGGATAACTGAAGCTTTCTTT.

This clonotype was counted many times. The rearrangement uses TRBV27 and TRBJ2-1; 8 bases agree with TRBD2. This CDR3 is 15 amino acids long. Germline V gene lookup returns CDR1 MNHEY and CDR2 SMNVEV (reference sequence). V gave up 4 bases and J gave up 10 bases; unmatched junction bases: 12. CDR3 sequence reads: CASSSGTSQLREQFF. CDR3 coding DNA: TGTGCCAGCAGTTCAGGGACTAGTCAGCTTCGGGAGCAGTTCTTC.

This clonotype turned up a few times. This chain links TRBV7-2 with TRBJ2-7, with TRBD1 matching over 7 bases. Germline lookup yields CDR1 SGHTA and CDR2 FQGNSA. The CDR3 consists of 15 residues. The trim removed 1 base at V and 4 bases at J, leaving 7 bases unmatched. CDR3 DNA sequence: TGTGCCAGCAGCTTAGACCCAGGGGGAATGTACGAGCAGTACTTC. Translated, it gives CASSLDPGGMYEQYF.

A few counts support this clonotype. This sequence joins TRBV5-1 and TRBJ2-3; 11 bases map to TRBD2. The CDR3 consists of 15 residues. Germline V CDR1 and CDR2: SGHRS, YFSETQ. Germline trimming cut 6 bases from V and 6 bases from J; bases unmatched to any gene: 9. CDR3 sequence: CASKISGRAADTQYF. For the CDR3, the DNA is TGCGCCAGCAAGATTAGCGGGAGGGCCGCGGATACGCAGTATTTT.

This clonotype has ten or more counts. V usage is TRBV20-1 and J usage is TRBJ2-5; the match to TRBD2 covers 10 bases. Germline V gives CDR1 DFQATT, CDR2 SNEGSKA (reference sequence). The CDR3 contains 14 residues. Trimming at V came to 7 bases and at J to 4 bases, leaving 9 bases not matched to a gene. This CDR3 is CSGTTIAGGETQYF. The CDR3, as DNA: TGCAGTGGAACGACGATAGCGGGAGGAGAGACCCAGTACTTC.

This clonotype was detected only a few times. The V gene is TRBV6-2 or TRBV6-3, the J gene TRBJ1-3; unclear D gene. The CDR3 totals 13 residues. CDR1 and CDR2 (germline): MNHEY, SVGEGT. The germline V and J ends were trimmed by 6 bases and 4 bases, with 10 bases remaining between them. The CDR3 region has the DNA TGTGCCAGCAGAACCGAGGACGGAAACACCATATATTTT. This sequence encodes CASRTEDGNTIYF.

The chain joins TRBV10-3 to TRBJ2-7; D is unclear. V lost 4 bases and J lost 3, with 16 bases in between. This CDR3 spans 15 amino acids. From germline, CDR1 is ENHRY and CDR2 SYGVKD. The CDR3 sequence: CAISGDAHDLYEQYF. In DNA, the CDR3 is TGTGCCATCAGTGGGGATGCCCACGACCTCTACGAGCAGTACTTC.

This clonotype was detected many times. V gene TRBV9 combines with J gene TRBJ2-2, with D hard to call. CDR1 is SGDLS, CDR2 YYNGEE, per germline. CDR3 size: 13 residues. V was pared by 2 bases and J by 3 bases, with 5 bases between. In nucleotides, the CDR3 is TGTGCCAGCAGCGTTGGGGACACCGGGGAGCTGTTTTTT. Residues: CASSVGDTGELFF.

This clonotype came up a few times. The chain links TRBV5-6 to TRBJ2-1; 7 nucleotides align to TRBD2. This CDR3 is built from 15 residues. Germline values: CDR1 SGHDT, CDR2 YYEEEE. With V trimmed by 4 bases and J by 9 bases, 13 bases remained unmatched. CDR3 bases: TGTGCCAGCAGCCACGAGCGGGGCCGACGGTTTGAGCAGTTCTTC. This sequence encodes CASSHERGRRFEQFF.

A note on this clonotype: This clone may be a read error of a much larger clone one base away. The chain is built from TRBV27 and TRBJ2-6, with D possibly matching TRBD2 (6 bases). The CDR3 has 19 residues. Germline V gene sequence: CDR1 MNHEY, CDR2 SMNVEV (reference sequence). In DNA, the CDR3 is TGTGCCAGCAGTTTTTGGGTAGGCTTCTCGGGAGCTGGGACCAACGTCCTGACTTTC. This encodes CASSFWVGFSGAGTNVLTF.

The sample holds many counts of this clonotype. V is TRBV7-2 and J is TRBJ2-7; no clear D gene. Germline V gives CDR1 SGHTA, CDR2 FQGNSA. This CDR3 is 15 amino acids long. The V and J ends lost 1 base and 2 bases respectively, with 12 bases between them. The CDR3 sequence is CASSLDSRSTYEQYF. CDR3 nucleotide sequence: TGTGCCAGCAGCTTAGATTCCCGGAGTACCTACGAGCAGTACTTC.

The chain carries TRBV6-2 or TRBV6-3 and TRBJ2-2; weak D call: TRBD1 (6 bases). Germline values: CDR1 MNHEY, CDR2 SVGEGT. Trimming removed 5 bases at V and 1 base at J, with 14 bases between. The CDR3 contains 16 residues. The CDR3 coding sequence is TGTGCCAGCAGTGCCCCGGGACACCTGAACACCGGGGAGCTGTTTTTT. Translated: CASSAPGHLNTGELFF.

V and J are TRBV18 and TRBJ2-5; 10 bases line up with TRBD1. The V segment lost 2 bases and the J segment 5 bases; nucleotides outside the gene matches: 8. This CDR3 has 16 residues. Germline CDR1 and CDR2: KGHSH and LQKENI. CDR3 residues: CASSPRAPGQGETQYF. The CDR3 bases are TGTGCCAGCTCACCAAGAGCTCCGGGACAGGGGGAGACCCAGTACTTC.

The chain joins TRBV2 to TRBJ1-4, with D maybe TRBD1 (5 bases). V was clipped by 6 bases and J by 5 bases, with 19 bases between them. The CDR3 has 16 amino acids. CDR1 and CDR2 from the germline V gene are SNHLY and FYNNEI. The CDR3 sequence: CASRILPGRRNEKLFF. The CDR3 coding sequence is TGTGCCAGCAGGATACTCCCGGGACGGAGAAATGAAAAACTGTTTTTT.

The chain recombines TRBV7-2 with TRBJ2-7, with TRBD2 as a possible D gene (6 bases). This CDR3 has 15 amino acids. The germline gives CDR1 SGHTA, CDR2 FQGNSA. Trimming took off 0 bases at V and 7 bases at J, with 16 bases between the two ends. The CDR3 loop is CASSLASGRVGEQYF. DNA of the CDR3: TGTGCCAGCAGCTTAGCTAGCGGTCGTGTAGGTGAGCAGTACTTC.

The chain couples TRBV29-1 to TRBJ2-5; no clear D. CDR3 length: 14 residues. The V gene lost 5 bases and the J gene lost 3 bases, with 16 bases spanning the gap. Germline V lookup: CDR1 SQVTM, CDR2 ANQGSEA. CDR3 loop: CSVQGAGAKETQYF. CDR3 DNA sequence: TGCAGCGTTCAAGGTGCAGGAGCGAAAGAGACCCAGTACTTC.

The chain combines TRBV11-2 with TRBJ2-5; TRBD2 aligns across 11 bases. With 4 bases clipped from V and 4 bases from J, the junction kept 5 bases outside the gene matches. This CDR3 comprises 15 residues. Germline V CDR1 and CDR2: SGHAT, FQNNGV. CDR3 amino acids: CASSYTSGSRETQYF. The CDR3 coding sequence is TGTGCCAGCAGCTATACTAGCGGGAGTCGAGAGACCCAGTACTTC.

The CDR3 nucleotides are TGTGCCAGCAGCCAAGGCTTTCCGGTGGTGAATGAGCAGTTCTTC. Amino acids: CASSQGFPVVNEQFF. The rearrangement uses TRBV3-1 and TRBJ2-1; D gene unclear. V lost 1 base, J lost 7 bases, and 14 bases lay in between. The CDR3 sequence is 15 residues long. Looked up from germline, CDR1 is LGHDT and CDR2 is YNNKEL (reference sequence).

This clonotype was counted ten times or more. This chain connects TRBV2 to TRBJ2-1; 11 bases line up with TRBD2. Germline assignment: CDR1 SNHLY and CDR2 FYNNEI. The length of the CDR3 is 15 residues. The V gene end was trimmed by 4 bases and the J gene end by 2 bases; junction bases not matched to a gene: 1. CDR3 sequence: CASSGLAGPYNEQFF. CDR3 DNA sequence: TGTGCCAGCAGTGGACTAGCGGGGCCCTACAATGAGCAGTTCTTC.